Reported below is one TCR beta chain. Antigen unknown. The PCR used 60 Vbeta and 13 Jbeta primers. Here immunoSEQ multiplex PCR was the method, and the copy in TCRdb shows in-frame clones only, minus some. This sample carries 150,000 to 200,000 clones, roughly 76% of them seen once, and the ten largest clones take approximately 5%. These data come from a study of cytomegalovirus exposure and HLA in healthy donors. Study conclusions and caveats: In a later analysis, at a false discovery rate of 0.05, 17,000 or so TCR beta sequences were associated with HLA alleles. Previously analyzed data showed that most TCR beta V segments were productive at a frequency of about 87% or about 30%.

After removal of 2 bases from V and 4 bases from J, the junction contained 4 bases not matched to a gene. The CDR3 has 14 amino acids. CDR1 SGHRS and CDR2 YFSETQ come from the germline V gene. Sequencing was carried out using PBMCs. This clonotype originated in a woman under 30 in good health and CMV-seropositive. This chain joins TRBV5-1 and TRBJ1-2, with TRBD1 matching 8 bases. As DNA, the CDR3 is TGCGCCAGCAGCTTCGGACAGGGACCCTATGGCTACACCTTC. Translation: CASSFGQGPYGYTF.